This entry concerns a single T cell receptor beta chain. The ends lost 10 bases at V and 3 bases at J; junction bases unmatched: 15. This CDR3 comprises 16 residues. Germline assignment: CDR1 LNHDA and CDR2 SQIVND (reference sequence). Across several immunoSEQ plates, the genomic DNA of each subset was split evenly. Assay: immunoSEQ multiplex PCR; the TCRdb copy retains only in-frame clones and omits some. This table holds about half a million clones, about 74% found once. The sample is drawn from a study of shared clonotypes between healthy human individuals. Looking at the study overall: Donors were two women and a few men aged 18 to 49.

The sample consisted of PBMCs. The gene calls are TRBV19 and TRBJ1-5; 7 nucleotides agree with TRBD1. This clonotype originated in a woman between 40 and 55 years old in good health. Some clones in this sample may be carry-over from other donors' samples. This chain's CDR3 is CATAGQIFSNNQPQHF. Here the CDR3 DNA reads TGTGCCACCGCGGGACAGATTTTTTCCAACAATCAGCCCCAGCATTTT.